One sample yielded the 14 T cell receptor beta chains listed below, sequenced in a study of blood T cell repertoires in COVID-19. The protocol was immunoSEQ multiplex PCR, while the TCRdb copy is restricted to in-frame clones and leaves out a portion. The data hold 200,000 to 300,000 clones, with roughly 83% observed a single time. Sequenced material: peripheral blood. The receptors originated from a man older than 75 with acute or convalescent COVID-19.

This chain connects TRBV24-1 to TRBJ2-7, with 8 nucleotides matching TRBD2. The CDR3 extends over 16 amino acids. The V segment lost 4 bases and the J segment 0 bases; nucleotides outside the gene matches: 7. Germline V gives CDR1 KGHDR, CDR2 SFDVKD. Written as DNA, the CDR3 is TGTGCCACCAGTGACGGACTAGCCGAATACTCCTACGAGCAGTACTTC. Amino acids: CATSDGLAEYSYEQYF.

On this clone itself: Different DNA sequences within this sample yield the same CDR3. The gene calls are TRBV14 and TRBJ1-1; possibly TRBD1 for D (6 bases). The CDR3 runs 13 residues. V was shortened by 2 bases and J by 3 bases, with 7 bases between the two germline ends. Germline V gene data show CDR1 as SGHDN and CDR2 as FVKESK. In DNA, the CDR3 is TGTGCCAGCAGCCAACAGGGGTACACTGAAGCTTTCTTT. Its translation: CASSQQGYTEAFF.

The chain uses TRBV2 and TRBJ2-2; D is perhaps TRBD2 (5 bases). Germline V CDR1 and CDR2: SNHLY, FYNNEI. The V and J ends lost 4 bases and 2 bases respectively, with 11 bases between them. The CDR3 consists of 15 residues. CDR3 protein: CASSATRTNTGELFF. In DNA, the CDR3 is TGTGCCAGCAGTGCAACCAGGACTAACACCGGGGAGCTGTTTTTT.

The chain joins TRBV2 to TRBJ1-1, with TRBD1 matching over 7 bases. The junction had 3 bases not matched to a gene; V was cut back by 8 bases and J by 0 bases. The CDR3 loop spans 13 amino acids. The germline V gene has CDR1 SNHLY and CDR2 FYNNEI. CDR3 protein: CASGTVLNTEAFF. The CDR3 bases are TGTGCCAGCGGGACAGTTCTGAACACTGAAGCTTTCTTT.

As DNA, the CDR3 is TGTGCCAGCAGCCAAGTCGGTAGCCGGGTGGAGCTGTTTTTT. Translating it yields CASSQVGSRVELFF. The chain is built from TRBV3-1 (or the pseudogene TRBV3-2) and TRBJ2-2; the D is unclear. Germline CDR1 is LGHDT and CDR2 is YNNKEL (reference sequence). The V end lost 1 base, the J end lost 10 bases, and 13 bases lay between the germline ends. The CDR3 totals 14 residues.

The V gene is TRBV30, the J gene TRBJ2-7, with 8 nucleotides matching TRBD1. The V and J ends lost 1 base and 6 bases, in that order; junction bases with no gene match: 5. Looked up from germline, CDR1 is GTSNPN and CDR2 is SVGIG (reference sequence). The CDR3 consists of 13 residues. The CDR3 bases are TGTGCCTGGAGTGCCAGGGGGCTAGGCGAGCAGTACTTC. It codes for CAWSARGLGEQYF.

The chain combines TRBV19 with TRBJ1-1; no firm D call. The V gene's germline CDR1 is LNHDA and CDR2 SQIVND (reference sequence). Trimming took off 3 bases at V and 0 bases at J, with 11 bases between the two ends. The CDR3 extends over 15 amino acids. For the CDR3, the DNA is TGTGCCAGTAGTATCTCTCAGGTTATGAACACTGAAGCTTTCTTT. Amino acid sequence: CASSISQVMNTEAFF.

The chain has TRBV6-5 and TRBJ1-3, with D unclear. Between the trimmed V and J ends, which lost 4 bases and 0 bases, there was a span of 13 bases. Looked up from germline, CDR1 is MNHEY and CDR2 is SVGAGI. The CDR3 covers 16 residues. DNA for the CDR3: TGTGCCAGCAGTTTAGACTGGGAGGCCTCTGGAAACACCATATATTTT. The encoded protein is CASSLDWEASGNTIYF.

This clone was seen just once. The chain uses TRBV18 and TRBJ2-1; TRBD1 aligns across 9 bases. This CDR3 spans 14 amino acids. Germline CDR1 reads KGHSH; CDR2 reads LQKENI. After removal of 2 bases from V and 7 bases from J, the junction contained 3 bases not matched to a gene. The CDR3: CASSPGTGQNEQFF. The CDR3 region has the DNA TGTGCCAGCTCACCAGGGACAGGGCAGAATGAGCAGTTCTTC.

V usage is TRBV12-3 or TRBV12-4 and J usage is TRBJ2-1; D uncertain. This CDR3 is built from 13 residues. The V gene lost 7 bases and the J gene lost 3 bases, with 10 bases spanning the gap. The CDR3 bases are TGTGCCAGCACCGAATACAGCTACAATGAGCAGTTCTTC. It codes for CASTEYSYNEQFF.

The V gene is TRBV10-2, the J gene TRBJ2-3, with TRBD1 matching over 7 bases. Losses at the gene ends were 3 bases for V and 1 base for J; bases not matched to a gene: 4. This CDR3 is built from 15 residues. Germline values: CDR1 WSHSY, CDR2 SAAADI. The CDR3 nucleotides are TGCGCCAGCAGTGACCCTGGACAGGGCACAGATACGCAGTATTTT. Translation gives CASSDPGQGTDTQYF.

There are a few counts of this clone. The rearrangement joins TRBV24-1 to TRBJ2-2; D is perhaps TRBD2 (6 bases). CDR1 is KGHDR, CDR2 SFDVKD, per germline. The ends were cut back, 6 bases at V and 5 bases at J, with 12 bases in the middle. The CDR3 loop spans 14 amino acids. The CDR3 nucleotides read TGTGCCACCAGTAGGACTAAGGGAACCGGGGAGCTGTTTTTT. This codes for CATSRTKGTGELFF.

This clone turned up a few times. The V and J genes are TRBV28 and TRBJ1-2; a possible D gene is TRBD1 (5 bases). The CDR3 sequence is 15 residues long. The ends were cut back, 7 bases at V and 6 bases at J, with 21 bases in the middle. CDR1 is MDHEN and CDR2 is SYDVKM in the germline V gene. The CDR3: CASIAYAGHEDGYTF. CDR3 nucleotide sequence: TGTGCCAGCATCGCCTACGCCGGACACGAGGATGGCTACACCTTC.

The V call is TRBV7-9, the J call TRBJ1-1; D gene ambiguous. Germline assignment: CDR1 SEHNR and CDR2 FQNEAQ (reference sequence). Trimming stripped 6 bases from V and 1 base from J, with 15 bases between. The CDR3 is 15 residues long. The CDR3 sequence is CASSRVLRPNTEAFF. CDR3 nucleotide sequence: TGTGCCAGCAGTCGGGTCTTAAGGCCGAACACTGAAGCTTTCTTT.